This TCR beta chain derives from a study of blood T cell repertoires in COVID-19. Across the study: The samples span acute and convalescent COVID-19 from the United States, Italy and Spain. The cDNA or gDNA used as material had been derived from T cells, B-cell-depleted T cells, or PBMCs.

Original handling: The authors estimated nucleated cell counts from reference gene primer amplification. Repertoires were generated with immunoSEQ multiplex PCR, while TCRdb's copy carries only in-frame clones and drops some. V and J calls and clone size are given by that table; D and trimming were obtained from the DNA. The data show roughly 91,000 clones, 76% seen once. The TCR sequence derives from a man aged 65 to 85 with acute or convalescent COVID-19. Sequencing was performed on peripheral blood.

The CDR3 is CASSSPGLMNTEAFF. Written as DNA, the CDR3 is TGTGCCAGCAGCTCGCCGGGACTCATGAACACTGAAGCTTTCTTT. J is TRBJ1-1 and V is TRBV7-9; TRBD1 is a possible D gene (5 bases). The CDR3 has 15 amino acids. Trimming pared 4 bases from V and 0 bases from J, leaving 12 bases between. Germline-derived CDR1 and CDR2 are SEHNR and FQNEAQ (reference sequence).